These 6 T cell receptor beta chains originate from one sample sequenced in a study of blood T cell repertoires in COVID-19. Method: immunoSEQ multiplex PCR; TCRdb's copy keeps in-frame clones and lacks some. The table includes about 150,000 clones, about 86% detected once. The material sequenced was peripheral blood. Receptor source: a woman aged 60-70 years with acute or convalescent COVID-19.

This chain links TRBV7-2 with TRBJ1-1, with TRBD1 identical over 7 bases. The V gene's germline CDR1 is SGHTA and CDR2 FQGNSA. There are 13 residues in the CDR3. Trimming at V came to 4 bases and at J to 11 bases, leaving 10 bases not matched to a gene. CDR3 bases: TGTGCCAGCAGCTCCAACGATGGGACAGTCGCTTTCTTT. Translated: CASSSNDGTVAFF.

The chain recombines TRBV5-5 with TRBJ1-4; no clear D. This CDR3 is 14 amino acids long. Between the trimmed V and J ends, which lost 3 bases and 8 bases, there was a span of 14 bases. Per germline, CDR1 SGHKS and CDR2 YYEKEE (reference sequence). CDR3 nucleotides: TGTGCCAGCAGCTGGACTGAAATGATAGAAAAACTGTTTTTT. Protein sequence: CASSWTEMIEKLFF. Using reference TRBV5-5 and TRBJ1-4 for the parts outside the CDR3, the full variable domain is DAGVTQSPTHLIKTRGQQVTLRCSPISGHKSVSWYQQVLGQGPQFIFQYYEKEERGRGNFPDRFSARQFPNYSSELNVNALLLGDSALYLCASSWTEMIEKLFFGSGTQLSVL.

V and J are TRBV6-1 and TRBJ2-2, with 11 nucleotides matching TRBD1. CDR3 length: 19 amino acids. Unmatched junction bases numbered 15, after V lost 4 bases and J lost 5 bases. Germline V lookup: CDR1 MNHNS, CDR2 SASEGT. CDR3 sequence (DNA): TGTGCCAGCAGTGGAAGCCGGCCTTTCGGGACAGGGGGGACCGGGGAGCTGTTTTTT. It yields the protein CASSGSRPFGTGGTGELFF.

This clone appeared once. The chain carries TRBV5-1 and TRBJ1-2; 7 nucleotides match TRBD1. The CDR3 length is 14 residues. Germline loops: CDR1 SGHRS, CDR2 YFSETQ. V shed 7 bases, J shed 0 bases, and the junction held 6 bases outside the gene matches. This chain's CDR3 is CASHIDRANYGYTF. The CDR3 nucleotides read TGCGCCAGCCACATCGACAGGGCTAACTATGGCTACACCTTC.

CDR3 residues: CASSEAAGGAYEQYF. Here the CDR3 DNA reads TGTGCCAGCAGTGAAGCCGCGGGGGGTGCCTACGAGCAGTACTTC. This chain links TRBV6-1 with TRBJ2-7, with 8 bases aligning to TRBD2. Germline CDR1 MNHNS, CDR2 SASEGT. V lost 0 bases, J lost 2 bases, and 3 bases stayed unmatched. The CDR3 runs to 15 residues.

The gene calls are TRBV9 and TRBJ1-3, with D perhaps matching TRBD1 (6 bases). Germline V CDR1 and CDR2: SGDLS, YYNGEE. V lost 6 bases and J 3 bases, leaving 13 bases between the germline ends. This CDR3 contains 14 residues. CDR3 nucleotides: TGTGCCAGCACCCAAGGACAGTTTGGAAACACCATATATTTT. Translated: CASTQGQFGNTIYF.